Listed below are T cell receptor beta chains from one sample, sequenced in a study of a mutant IDH1 vaccine in newly diagnosed glioma. Only in-frame clones appear in the TCRdb table, and some are missing; sequencing was by immunoSEQ multiplex PCR. This repertoire shows 30,000 to 40,000 clones, 84% found once; its top ten account for over 2%. Their specific antigens are unknown. Sequencing was performed on PBMCs, taken from a glioma patient whose treatment included an IDH1 peptide vaccine. The origin of the receptors is a man aged 40-55 years with glioma. Both conserved end residues are part of each CDR3. The D gene is left open where the match is weak. Where a row states a size, it is once, few, many or the class of an expanded clone; other rows omit it.

size: NA; length: 18; J: TRBJ2-1; V: TRBV14; D: TRBD2; DNA: TGTGCCAGCAGCCTCCTCTTCGGGGAGGGCTGGGGCAACAATGAGCAGTTCTTC; CDR3: CASSLLFGEGWGNNEQFF
size: NA; length: 14; J: TRBJ2-3; V: TRBV14; D: TRBD1; DNA: TGTGCCAGCAGCCGCGACAGGGTAACAGATACGCAGTATTTT; CDR3: CASSRDRVTDTQYF
size: NA; length: 14; J: TRBJ2-7; V: TRBV5-1; D: NA; DNA: TGCGCCAGCAGCTTCTGGACGGTCTCCTACGAGCAGTACTTC; CDR3: CASSFWTVSYEQYF
size: NA; length: 17; J: TRBJ2-2; V: TRBV23-1; D: NA; DNA: TGCGCCAGCAGTCCAGATCCCCCACAGAGAGGGACCGGGGAGCTGTTTTTT; CDR3: CASSPDPPQRGTGELFF
size: once; length: 13; J: TRBJ2-7; V: TRBV13; D: NA; DNA: TGTGCCAGCAGCAATGGTCGGGCTGGCGAGCAGTACTTC; CDR3: CASSNGRAGEQYF
size: NA; length: 13; J: TRBJ1-4; V: TRBV29-1; D: NA; DNA: TGCAGCGTTTCTTTTGGGAGCTATGAAAAACTGTTTTTT; CDR3: CSVSFGSYEKLFF
size: once; length: 14; J: TRBJ1-3; V: TRBV6-6; D: NA; DNA: TGTGCCAGCAGCCTTGGACAGTCGGGGGACACCATATATTTT; CDR3: CASSLGQSGDTIYF
size: NA; length: 16; J: TRBJ2-7; V: TRBV6-5; D: TRBD2; DNA: TGTGCCAGCAGTTACTCGAGGTGGAATCGGGGGGGCGAGCAGTACTTC; CDR3: CASSYSRWNRGGEQYF
size: once; length: 13; J: TRBJ1-2; V: TRBV7-2; D: NA; DNA: TGTGCCAGCAGCTTAGCTGTCGGCAGGGTATACACCTTC; CDR3: CASSLAVGRVYTF
size: NA; length: 15; J: TRBJ2-7; V: TRBV7-2; D: NA; DNA: TGTGCCAGCAGCTTAGCGGGGACCTCAACCTACGAGCAGTACTTC; CDR3: CASSLAGTSTYEQYF
size: NA; length: 17; J: TRBJ2-5; V: TRBV4-3; D: TRBD2; DNA: TGCGCCAGCAGCCAAGATACGGGACTAGCGGGACAAGAGACCCAGTACTTC; CDR3: CASSQDTGLAGQETQYF
size: NA; length: 11; J: TRBJ2-3; V: TRBV7-2; D: NA; DNA: TGTGCCAGCAGCTTGTCAGATACGCAGTATTTT; CDR3: CASSLSDTQYF
size: NA; length: 15; J: TRBJ2-7; V: TRBV6-5; D: TRBD1; DNA: TGTGCCAGCAGTTCGACCAGACAGGGGCGGTACGAGCAGTACTTC; CDR3: CASSSTRQGRYEQYF
size: few; length: 14; J: TRBJ1-2; V: TRBV2; D: NA; DNA: TGTGCCAGCATTTTCCGCGACAGCAACTATGGCTACACCTTC; CDR3: CASIFRDSNYGYTF